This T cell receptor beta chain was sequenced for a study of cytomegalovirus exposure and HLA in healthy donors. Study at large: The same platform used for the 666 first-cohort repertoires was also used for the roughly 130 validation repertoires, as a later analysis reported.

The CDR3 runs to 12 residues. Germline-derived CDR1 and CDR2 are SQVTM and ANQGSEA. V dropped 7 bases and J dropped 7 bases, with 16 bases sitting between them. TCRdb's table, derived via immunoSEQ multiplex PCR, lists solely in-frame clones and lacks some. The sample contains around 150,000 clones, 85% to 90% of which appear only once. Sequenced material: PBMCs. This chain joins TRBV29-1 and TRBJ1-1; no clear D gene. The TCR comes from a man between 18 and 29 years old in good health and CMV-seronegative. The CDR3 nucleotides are TGCAGCGCCCAGAGGAGATTCGATGAAGCTTTCTTT. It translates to CSAQRRFDEAFF.